This TCR beta chain was retrieved from a study of molecular identifiers for immune sequencing clone quantification (dated by TCRdb to the late 2010s). Background on the whole study: For a replicate experiment, RNA from around 18,000 or 91,000 naive CD8 T cells was divided into five aliquots, and four of the five aliquots were sequenced. This methods study used CD8 T cells to benchmark TCR RNA copy counting and molecular-identifier clustering-based TCR repertoire sequencing (MIDCIRS). The investigation overall reported the following: Highly expanded clone sizes could be underestimated because identical TCR molecules may share a barcode. When barcode sub-clustering was omitted, TCR diversity was inflated by chimeric consensus sequences, with chimeras reaching as high as 47%. Around 2.8 recovered TCR RNA copies per cell were obtained by modeling, versus about ten by digital PCR, implying a capture efficiency of 30% to 35%. Spiked-in Jurkat TCR RNA equal to a single cell's worth was reported to be detectable even within one million naive CD8 T cells. In CMV-specific effector cells, over 97% of molecules were held by clones above 20 RNA copies, whereas under 1% of molecules were held by such clones in naive cells. Naive libraries contained spiked-in Jurkat TCR RNA (approximately nine copies' worth), which is not part of the donor repertoire.

About this clonotype itself: Its target antigen remains unknown. A much larger clone differs from this one at a single base, so this may be a read error.

Libraries of naive CD8 T cells were built from approximately 20,000 to 1,000,000 sorted cells, with 10%, 30% or 50% of the purified RNA used. On a BD FACSAria II, naive CD8 T cells were FACS-sorted as CD8+CD4-CCR7+CD45RA+ and collected into RLT Plus buffer. To test detection sensitivity, Jurkat RNA equal to fewer than 13 TCR copies was added to samples of about 20,000-1,000,000 naive CD8 T cells. CD8 T cells were enriched using RosetteSep CD8+ T Cell Enrichment Cocktail and Ficoll-Paque, and the enriched cells then underwent ACK red cell lysis. The library was produced with PCR. The sequencer listed for this sample is Illumina HiSeq 4000. Bulk TCR libraries were generated as previously described, with the TCR primers listed in Table S5 used. Purification of total RNA was performed with the Qiagen AllPrep DNA/RNA kit. Before analysis, reads from multiple sequencing runs of one library were combined. The original pipeline was this. Reads were retained only if an exact TCR constant sequence was present, and the retained reads were trimmed to 150 nt and grouped according to their 12-nt molecular barcodes. Within each barcode group, reads were sub-clustered at a 15% Levenshtein threshold, and quality-weighted consensus sequences were built per RNA molecule. Non-functional sequences were excluded, and lower-count sequences lying one edit away from another sequence were also excluded. Based on fitting two negative binomial distributions, any barcode sub-cluster with under 20% of the maximum read count was discarded. TCRdb handled the public reads itself, with Q25 trimming in fastp and clone calling in MiXCR, and kept productive beta chains. Here each entry gathers all rows of one CDR3 protein and keeps the most common genes and DNA. The V and J calls were not made by the authors but by TCRdb's processing. The sample table contains about 320,000 distinct CDR3 sequences; only one count was recorded for 20% to 25% of them. Jointly, the top ten make up over 0.7% of the sample.

Sequences were obtained from naive CD8+ T cells from blood, with Jurkat cell RNA spiked in. Read against the paper, the sample's cell subset or site label means: FACS-sorted CD8+CD4-CCR7+CD45RA+ naive T cells. The TCR originated in a human donor in good health. Some libraries in this study had Jurkat cell RNA spiked in.

The DNA is as follows: TGTGTCAGCAGTCCCTCCTGGGGGCGTGGCTACACCTTC. This translates into CVSSPSWGRGYTF. The sequence joins TRBV12-3 or TRBV12-4 to TRBJ1-2; a tentative D match to TRBD1 spans 6 bases. The CDR3, cysteine through phenylalanine, is 13 amino acids long. Only the CDR3 part of the read is kept: 39 bases, read in frame from the first base.